The 31 T cell receptor beta chains below were found in one sample sequenced in a study of OX40 agonist ivuxolimab in advanced cancers. Measured with immunoSEQ multiplex PCR; TCRdb has only the in-frame clones, and not every one. The top ten hold around 0.64% of the sample, which has about 110,000 clones, approximately 89% seen once. This specimen was CD4+ or CD8+ T cells sorted from blood, taken in a trial of the OX40 agonist ivuxolimab. These receptors were obtained from an adult with an advanced solid tumor such as melanoma, head and neck, liver or kidney cancer.

This chain links TRBV21-1 with TRBJ1-2. TRBV21-1 is listed as a pseudogene. This CDR3 comprises 14 residues. CDR3 in DNA: TGTGCCCGAATCCGGGGCGCACCTAACTATGGCTACACCTTC. This codes for CARIRGAPNYGYTF.

The rearrangement links TRBV2 to TRBJ1-3; D not resolved. The germline V and J ends were trimmed by 8 bases and 0 bases, with 8 bases remaining between them. Looked up from germline, CDR1 is SNHLY and CDR2 is FYNNEI. The CDR3 contains 13 residues. The CDR3 loop is CASQPSSGNTIYF. The CDR3 DNA reads TGTGCCAGCCAGCCTAGCTCTGGAAACACCATATATTTT. Complete variable domain (other parts from reference TRBV2 and TRBJ1-3): EPEVTQTPSHQVTQMGQEVILRCVPISNHLYFYWYRQILGQKVEFLVSFYNNEISEKSEIFDDQFSVERPDGSNFTLKIRSTKLEDSAMYFCASQPSSGNTIYFGEGSWLTVV.

V usage is TRBV19 and J usage is TRBJ2-1, with 9 positions matching TRBD2. The V gene end was trimmed by 7 bases and the J gene end by 7 bases; junction bases not matched to a gene: 11. The CDR3 has 15 residues. Germline V gives CDR1 LNHDA, CDR2 SQIVND (reference sequence). Here the CDR3 DNA reads TGTGCCAGTAATCCATTGGGCGGGGGGGTGAATGAGCAGTTCTTC. As protein: CASNPLGGGVNEQFF.

The V and J genes are TRBV19 and TRBJ2-3; D unresolved. CDR3 length equals 13 residues. Trimming stripped 7 bases from V and 1 base from J, with 9 bases between. Looked up from germline, CDR1 is LNHDA and CDR2 is SQIVND (reference sequence). CDR3 in DNA: TGTGCCAGTAATCTTCATGGCACAGATACGCAGTATTTT. This encodes CASNLHGTDTQYF.

This clone was observed a single time. The V gene is TRBV2, the J gene TRBJ1-2; D not certain. Germline CDR1 is SNHLY and CDR2 is FYNNEI. The CDR3 spans 13 residues. Trimming took off 6 bases at V and 8 bases at J, with 16 bases between the two ends. CDR3 DNA sequence: TGTGCCAGCAGACCCGGACCTTTGAGGGGCTACACCTTC. The encoded protein is CASRPGPLRGYTF.

This chain connects TRBV6-4 to TRBJ2-3; D not resolved. This CDR3 has 14 amino acids. V shed 3 bases and J shed 5 bases, with 12 bases lying between them. The germline CDR1 and CDR2 sequences are MRHNA and SNTAGT. CDR3 sequence (DNA): TGTGCCAGCAGTGAATTGGGCTATCGAGATACGCAGTATTTT. Amino acid sequence: CASSELGYRDTQYF.

This clone was seen more than once but under ten times. This chain links TRBV21-1 with TRBJ2-3; TRBD1 reflects the table's D call only, with no check against the DNA. TRBV21-1 is flagged as a pseudogene. This CDR3 is built from 13 residues. This chain's CDR3 is CASPDRCTDTQYF. Here the CDR3 DNA reads TGTGCCAGCCCGGACAGATGCACAGATACGCAGTATTTT.

J is TRBJ2-3 and V is TRBV7-3; 7 bases are a match to TRBD2. There are 15 residues in the CDR3. The trim removed 1 base at V and 3 bases at J, leaving 4 bases unmatched. Germline assignment: CDR1 SGHTA and CDR2 FQGTGA. The CDR3 sequence is CASSLMPSGTDTQYF. The CDR3 bases are TGTGCCAGCAGCTTAATGCCTAGCGGTACAGATACGCAGTATTTT.

The J gene is TRBJ1-4, the V gene TRBV2; D not resolved. This CDR3 has 13 residues. The germline V gene has CDR1 SNHLY and CDR2 FYNNEI. V lost 6 bases and J lost 5, with 10 bases in between. CDR3 loop: CASRVGINEKLFF. The CDR3 nucleotides are TGTGCCAGCAGGGTGGGCATAAATGAAAAACTGTTTTTT.

The rearrangement uses TRBV27 and TRBJ1-1; D possibly corresponds to TRBD1 (5 bases). The V gene's germline CDR1 is MNHEY and CDR2 SMNVEV (reference sequence). This CDR3 region has 14 residues. V lost 4 bases and J lost 4, with 13 bases in between. CDR3 in amino acids: CASSSRGQGTEAFF. The CDR3 nucleotides are TGTGCCAGCAGTTCCCGAGGGCAGGGCACTGAAGCTTTCTTT.

This clone was detected a few times. The chain combines TRBV2 with TRBJ1-1; 7 bases fit TRBD1. The CDR3 has 15 residues. V trimming: 3 bases; J trimming: 1 base; junction bases outside the gene matches: 5. Germline V CDR1 and CDR2: SNHLY, FYNNEI. This CDR3 is CASSDTGTENTEAFF. For the CDR3, the DNA is TGTGCCAGCAGTGACACCGGGACAGAGAACACTGAAGCTTTCTTT.

The CDR3 DNA reads as TGTGCCAGTAGTCCTACTACCCCCACAGATACGCAGTATTTT. Translated, it gives CASSPTTPTDTQYF. The chain uses TRBV19 and TRBJ2-3, with D unresolved. The CDR3 is 14 amino acids. Germline assignment: CDR1 LNHDA and CDR2 SQIVND (reference sequence). The V and J ends lost 5 bases and 2 bases respectively, with 11 bases between them.

The chain combines TRBV9 with TRBJ2-1; 11 nucleotides align to TRBD2. Germline trimming cut 0 bases from V and 7 bases from J; bases unmatched to any gene: 3. Looked up from germline, CDR1 is SGDLS and CDR2 is YYNGEE. The CDR3 is 15 amino acids. The CDR3 sequence is CASSVVSGRVNEQFF. CDR3 DNA sequence: TGTGCCAGCAGCGTAGTTAGCGGGAGGGTAAATGAGCAGTTCTTC.

The chain links TRBV5-1 to TRBJ2-1, with 7 bases matching TRBD2. The V gene's germline CDR1 is SGHRS and CDR2 YFSETQ. J lost 4 bases, V lost 4 bases, and 8 bases had no gene match. This CDR3 has 15 amino acids. CDR3 coding DNA: TGCGCCAGCAGCCCCCATCGGGAGGCTTACAATGAGCAGTTCTTC. It is translated as CASSPHREAYNEQFF.

This chain links TRBV27 with TRBJ1-2; D gene uncertain. Germline values: CDR1 MNHEY, CDR2 SMNVEV (reference sequence). This CDR3 contains 14 residues. The V and J ends lost 3 bases and 5 bases respectively, with 13 bases between them. DNA of the CDR3: TGTGCCAGCAGTTTTATCGGAGTAGGGTATGGCTACACCTTC. Protein product: CASSFIGVGYGYTF.

The chain uses TRBV25-1 and TRBJ1-2; TRBD1 agrees at 9 bases. The CDR3 extends over 14 amino acids. The trim removed 5 bases at V and 7 bases at J, leaving 8 bases unmatched. CDR1 and CDR2 from the germline V gene are MGHDK and SYGVNS. In DNA, the CDR3 is TGTGCCAGCAGTATGACGGGACAGGGAGGTGGCTACACCTTC. Residues: CASSMTGQGGGYTF.

CDR3 region: CASSGGGGDEQYF. CDR3 bases: TGTGCCAGTAGTGGGGGAGGTGGCGACGAGCAGTACTTC. V is TRBV19 and J is TRBJ2-7, with a tentative D call TRBD2 (6 bases). The germline gives CDR1 LNHDA, CDR2 SQIVND (reference sequence). V was pared by 5 bases and J by 5 bases, with 13 bases between. This CDR3 has 13 residues. Complete variable domain (other parts from reference TRBV19 and TRBJ2-7): DGGITQSPKYLFRKEGQNVTLSCEQNLNHDAMYWYRQDPGQGLRLIYYSQIVNDFQKGDIAEGYSVSREKKESFPLTVTSAQKNPTAFYLCASSGGGGDEQYFGPGTRLTVT.

The CDR3 reads CASQPDRASPLHF. The CDR3 region has the DNA TGTGCCTCCCAGCCGGACAGGGCGTCACCCCTCCACTTT. The rearrangement joins TRBV10-3 to TRBJ1-6; 8 positions agree with TRBD1. This CDR3 has 13 amino acids. V gave up 11 bases and J gave up 10 bases; unmatched junction bases: 10. Germline V lookup: CDR1 ENHRY, CDR2 SYGVKD.

The chain recombines TRBV6-4 with TRBJ2-3, with TRBD2 matching over 11 bases. This CDR3 has 15 amino acids. The germline V gene has CDR1 MRHNA and CDR2 SNTAGT. J gave up 3 bases and V 6 bases, and 5 bases lay outside the gene matches. The CDR3 coding sequence is TGTGCCAGCAGAACTAGCGGGAGCCTGACAGATACGCAGTATTTT. This gives the protein CASRTSGSLTDTQYF.

V and J are TRBV19 and TRBJ1-1, with a tentative D call TRBD1 (6 bases). The germline gives CDR1 LNHDA, CDR2 SQIVND (reference sequence). The V and J ends lost 5 bases and 1 base respectively, with 8 bases between them. The CDR3 is 13 amino acids. The CDR3 region is CASSVQGNTEAFF. CDR3 sequence (DNA): TGTGCCAGTAGTGTACAGGGGAACACTGAAGCTTTCTTT.

There are a few counts of this clone. The chain couples TRBV21-1 to TRBJ1-1; TRBD1, the table's D call, was not compared with the DNA. TRBV21-1 is a pseudogene. There are 13 residues in the CDR3. CDR3 coding DNA: TGTGCCAGCAGCGGACAGGGGCACACTGAAGCTTTCTTT. Translated: CASSGQGHTEAFF.

The CDR3, as DNA: TGTGCCTGGAAAGCTCCGGGACTAGCGCCCGGGGAGCTGTTTTTT. Protein: CAWKAPGLAPGELFF. The chain is built from TRBV30 and TRBJ2-2; TRBD2 matches 10 bases. Germline V CDR1 and CDR2: GTSNPN, SVGIG (reference sequence). Germline trimming cut 4 bases from V and 6 bases from J; bases unmatched to any gene: 8. The CDR3 runs to 15 residues.

CDR3 sequence: CASSPAGVNQPQHF. As DNA, the CDR3 is TGTGCCAGCAGTCCTGCCGGTGTCAATCAGCCCCAGCATTTT. The chain is built from TRBV25-1 and TRBJ1-5; unclear D gene. Germline CDR1 MGHDK, CDR2 SYGVNS. Between the trimmed V and J ends, which lost 5 bases and 3 bases, there was a span of 11 bases. The CDR3 is 14 amino acids.

The DNA for the CDR3 is TGTGCCAGTAGTATAAGCTGGGGGGCCTACGAGCAGTACTTC. Translated: CASSISWGAYEQYF. The chain joins TRBV19 to TRBJ2-7, with a possible D match to TRBD2 (6 bases). Trimming removed 2 bases from V and 2 bases from J, with 10 bases in between. The CDR3 totals 14 residues. Germline loops: CDR1 LNHDA, CDR2 SQIVND (reference sequence).

V and J are TRBV14 and TRBJ2-5, with 7 bases fitting TRBD1. The CDR3 runs 14 residues. J was trimmed by 5 bases and V by 3 bases; bases with no gene match: 6. Germline V CDR1 and CDR2: SGHDN, FVKESK. The DNA of the CDR3 is TGTGCCAGCAGCCAGAGACAGGGCTTGGAGACCCAGTACTTC. It specifies CASSQRQGLETQYF. The whole variable domain, filled in from reference TRBV14 and TRBJ2-5, reads EAGVTQFPSHSVIEKGQTVTLRCDPISGHDNLYWYRRVMGKEIKFLLHFVKESKQDESGMPNNRFLAERTGGTYSTLKVQPAELEDSGVYFCASSQRQGLETQYFGPGTRLLVL.

The chain couples TRBV18 to TRBJ1-1, with TRBD1 as a possible D gene (5 bases). Trimming removed 3 bases at V and 5 bases at J, with 13 bases between. This CDR3 comprises 14 residues. Germline V gives CDR1 KGHSH, CDR2 LQKENI. CDR3: CASSPPGVGTEAFF. The CDR3 DNA reads TGTGCCAGCTCACCCCCGGGGGTGGGAACTGAAGCTTTCTTT.

The chain links TRBV7-9 to TRBJ1-6; the D is unclear. V lost 1 base and J 10 bases, leaving 11 bases between the germline ends. Germline CDR1 SEHNR, CDR2 FQNEAQ (reference sequence). This CDR3 is 14 amino acids long. The CDR3 nucleotides are TGTGCCAGCAGCTTAGACTCTATCCAGTCACCCCTCCACTTT. Translated, it gives CASSLDSIQSPLHF.

The rearrangement links TRBV11-2 to TRBJ1-4; 8 bases are a match to TRBD1. Per the germline V gene, CDR1 is SGHAT and CDR2 is FQNNGV. Trimming took 1 base from V and 6 from J; bases not matched to a gene: 1. The CDR3 runs to 14 residues. CDR3 amino acids: CASSLGTGYEKLFF. As DNA, the CDR3 is TGTGCCAGCAGCTTAGGGACAGGGTATGAAAAACTGTTTTTT.

The gene calls are TRBV10-3 and TRBJ2-3; D remains ambiguous. The V end lost 3 bases, the J end lost 6 bases, and 13 bases lay between the germline ends. Germline V CDR1 and CDR2: ENHRY, SYGVKD. This CDR3 has 14 residues. CDR3 sequence: CAISDGLGGDTQYF. CDR3 sequence (DNA): TGTGCCATCAGTGATGGTCTCGGTGGGGATACGCAGTATTTT.

This chain uses TRBV29-1 with TRBJ2-3; D remains ambiguous. The germline gives CDR1 SQVTM, CDR2 ANQGSEA. V was cut by 2 bases and J by 4 bases, with 16 bases left in between. The CDR3 has 15 amino acids. In nucleotides, the CDR3 is TGCAGCGTTGAATACCTACCAAGCTTGTCAGATACGCAGTATTTT. Translation: CSVEYLPSLSDTQYF.

The V gene is TRBV15, the J gene TRBJ2-1, with D unclear. The V end lost 1 base, the J end lost 0 bases, and 10 bases lay between the germline ends. CDR3 length equals 16 residues. From germline, CDR1 is LNHNV and CDR2 YYDKDF (reference sequence). CDR3 sequence (DNA): TGTGCCACCAGCAGAGGTAGGTCGGGCTCCTACAATGAGCAGTTCTTC. It encodes CATSRGRSGSYNEQFF.